Given below is one TCR beta chain in context. The target antigen is unknown. The CDR3 is 14 amino acids. The germline V gene has CDR1 KGHSH and CDR2 LQKENI. Trimming cost V 3 bases and J 8 bases; bases outside gene matches: 4. The sample is drawn from a study of T cell responses to AZD1222 COVID-19 vaccine. Findings of the study overall: There were mostly white British donors and more females than males, and clonal diversity was possibly underestimated. Targets within unmutated variant regions were reportedly found for nearly half of spike-specific TCRs. Increased Spike-specific TCR breadth and depth were observed after two AZD1222 doses. Baseline testing showed seropositivity in only five to seven AZD1222 recipients.

Sequenced by immunoSEQ multiplex PCR; TCRdb stores in-frame clones only, minus some. The data contain around 120,000 clones, 88% of them singletons. Sequencing used peripheral blood, obtained on day 0 of MenACWY control vaccination. The V gene is TRBV18, the J gene TRBJ1-5, with 10 positions matching TRBD1. The clonotype comes from an adult in good health. The CDR3 loop reads CASSPDRGGEPQHF. The CDR3 DNA is TGTGCCAGCTCACCGGACAGGGGGGGAGAGCCCCAGCATTTT.